The 24 T cell receptor beta chains presented below share a single source sample, sequenced in a study of blood T cell repertoires in COVID-19. Method: immunoSEQ multiplex PCR; TCRdb's copy keeps in-frame clones and lacks some. The sample records roughly 200,000 clones, approximately 85% being singletons. Sequenced: PBMCs or T cells enriched from blood (not recorded which). The receptors derive from a man aged 40-55 years who had recovered from COVID-19.

This clone has a single count. This chain uses TRBV12-3 or TRBV12-4 with TRBJ2-1; D uncertain. Trimming removed 5 bases from V and 11 bases from J, with 10 bases in between. The CDR3 has 11 amino acids. The CDR3 loop is CASSVSEKQFF. CDR3 in DNA: TGTGCCAGCAGTGTAAGTGAGAAGCAGTTCTTC.

This clone was found a few times. CDR3 residues: CASSLGLQGYGNTIYF. The DNA for the CDR3 is TGTGCCAGCAGCTTGGGACTTCAGGGTTATGGAAACACCATATATTTT. This chain joins TRBV5-5 and TRBJ1-3, with a possible D match to TRBD1 (5 bases). Germline CDR1 and CDR2: SGHKS and YYEKEE (reference sequence). The CDR3 has 16 residues. The V gene lost 0 bases and the J gene lost 3 bases, with 13 bases spanning the gap.

V and J are TRBV9 and TRBJ2-1; 7 nucleotides line up with TRBD2. Germline loops: CDR1 SGDLS, CDR2 YYNGEE. The CDR3 has 17 amino acids. V was pared by 2 bases and J by 2 bases, with 10 bases of the junction left unmatched. CDR3 nucleotide sequence: TGTGCCAGCAGCGTTATGGGGGGAGGGGTCCCCTACAATGAGCAGTTCTTC. It is translated as CASSVMGGGVPYNEQFF.

The V gene is TRBV7-9, the J gene TRBJ1-4; 7 bases agree with TRBD1. CDR3 length: 13 amino acids. Germline V gives CDR1 SEHNR, CDR2 FQNEAQ (reference sequence). V was pared by 4 bases and J by 11 bases, with 7 bases of the junction left unmatched. The CDR3 loop reads CASSSPQGFKLFF. Here the CDR3 DNA reads TGTGCCAGCAGCTCCCCACAGGGGTTTAAACTGTTTTTT.

The rearrangement joins TRBV10-1 to TRBJ1-1; tentatively, D is TRBD1 (6 bases). Trimming cost V 2 bases and J 8 bases, with 9 bases left between them. CDR3 size: 12 residues. Germline V gene lookup returns CDR1 WNHNN and CDR2 SYGVQD (reference sequence). The CDR3 DNA reads TGCGCCAGCAGTGAGAATGACAGGGAAGCTTTCTTT. It encodes CASSENDREAFF.

V is TRBV5-1 and J is TRBJ1-1; D not certain. This CDR3 has 12 amino acids. Looked up from germline, CDR1 is SGHRS and CDR2 is YFSETQ. The germline V and J ends were trimmed by 1 base and 11 bases, with 12 bases remaining between them. In nucleotides, the CDR3 is TGCGCCAGCAGCTTGAAGCGAGCAGTGGCTTTCTTT. Translating it yields CASSLKRAVAFF.

The J gene is TRBJ1-2, the V gene TRBV5-5; the D gene is possibly TRBD1 (5 bases). The CDR3 loop spans 15 amino acids. V lost 4 bases to trimming and J lost 4 bases, with 17 bases between them. CDR1 is SGHKS and CDR2 is YYEKEE in the germline V gene (reference sequence). Here the CDR3 DNA reads TGTGCCAGCAGCCAGAACGATGGGGGAGGCTATGGCTACACCTTC. It translates to CASSQNDGGGYGYTF.

The chain carries TRBV25-1 and TRBJ1-2, with D perhaps matching TRBD1 (5 bases). The germline V and J ends were trimmed by 1 base and 7 bases, with 16 bases remaining between them. Germline CDR1 is MGHDK and CDR2 is SYGVNS. The CDR3 has 15 amino acids. Here the CDR3 reads CASSESGGGGSGYTF. The DNA of the CDR3 is TGTGCCAGCAGTGAATCAGGTGGGGGGGGAAGTGGCTACACCTTC.

The chain couples TRBV28 to TRBJ1-5; D remains unclear. V was shortened by 10 bases and J by 0 bases, with 10 bases between the two germline ends. This CDR3 contains 13 residues. Germline CDR1 reads MDHEN; CDR2 reads SYDVKM. DNA of the CDR3: TGTGCCACCCGGGATTATAGCAATCAGCCCCAGCATTTT. Translation: CATRDYSNQPQHF.

V is TRBV29-1 and J is TRBJ2-5; D possibly corresponds to TRBD2 (6 bases). Germline V gene sequence: CDR1 SQVTM, CDR2 ANQGSEA. The CDR3 runs 10 residues. The germline V and J ends were trimmed by 6 bases and 5 bases, with 7 bases remaining between them. This CDR3 is CSVAGETQYF. CDR3 nucleotides: TGCAGCGTGGCGGGGGAGACCCAGTACTTC.

The chain joins TRBV24-1 to TRBJ1-2; the D is unclear. Trimming took off 0 bases at V and 0 bases at J, with 4 bases between the two ends. The CDR3 runs to 14 residues. CDR1 is KGHDR and CDR2 is SFDVKD in the germline V gene. CDR3 sequence: CATSDLTSNYGYTF. As DNA, the CDR3 is TGTGCCACCAGTGATTTGACATCTAACTATGGCTACACCTTC.

CDR3 loop: CASSPKSGNTIYF. CDR3 nucleotides: TGTGCCAGTAGCCCTAAATCTGGAAACACCATATATTTT. This chain uses TRBV19 with TRBJ1-3; D uncertain. Per germline, CDR1 LNHDA and CDR2 SQIVND (reference sequence). The CDR3 runs to 13 residues. With 6 bases removed from V and 1 base from J, the gap between germline ends came to 7 bases.

This clone was counted a single time. This chain connects TRBV13 to TRBJ1-1; D is ambiguous. CDR1 and CDR2 from the germline V gene are PRHDT and FYEKMQ (reference sequence). V gave up 5 bases and J gave up 4 bases, with 20 bases separating them. The CDR3 has 16 residues. CDR3 nucleotides: TGTGCCAGCAGCCAAGGGAGTCCTGGACGGGGCACTGAAGCTTTCTTT. Translating it yields CASSQGSPGRGTEAFF.

This sequence joins TRBV10-2 and TRBJ2-7; TRBD2 aligns across 8 bases. Germline V CDR1 and CDR2: WSHSY, SAAADI. J lost 6 bases, V lost 7 bases, and 8 bases had no gene match. CDR3 size: 13 residues. DNA of the CDR3: TGCGCCAGCAAAGGGACTAGAGCAGGCGAGCAGTACTTC. Residues: CASKGTRAGEQYF.

In its sample, this clone was seen once. The chain carries TRBV7-9 and TRBJ1-2, with D uncertain. There are 14 residues in the CDR3. Per germline, CDR1 SEHNR and CDR2 FQNEAQ (reference sequence). The germline V and J ends were trimmed by 5 bases and 3 bases, with 13 bases remaining between them. Here the CDR3 DNA reads TGTGCCAGCAGCCCCCGGCAGGAACACTATGGCTACACCTTC. It encodes CASSPRQEHYGYTF.

V and J are TRBV19 and TRBJ2-5; D call uncertain. The CDR3 runs to 16 residues. Germline V CDR1 and CDR2: LNHDA, SQIVND (reference sequence). V dropped 2 bases and J dropped 5 bases, with 18 bases sitting between them. The DNA for the CDR3 is TGTGCCAGTAGTATAACCGCGGCATGGAAGAGGGAGACCCAGTACTTC. As protein: CASSITAAWKRETQYF.

The chain couples TRBV5-1 to TRBJ1-2, with 7 positions matching TRBD1. Germline CDR1 SGHRS, CDR2 YFSETQ. The junction had 3 bases not matched to a gene; V was cut back by 0 bases and J by 4 bases. The CDR3 runs 14 residues. The CDR3: CASSLEGAGYGYTF. The CDR3 nucleotides are TGCGCCAGCAGCTTGGAGGGGGCTGGCTATGGCTACACCTTC.

This clone came up once. This sequence joins TRBV7-8 and TRBJ1-2, with no clear D. The V and J ends lost 1 base and 1 base respectively, with 16 bases between them. The length of the CDR3 is 17 residues. Germline values: CDR1 SGHVS, CDR2 FQNEAQ. CDR3 sequence: CASSLDEVEEINYGYTF. The CDR3 nucleotides read TGTGCCAGCAGCTTAGACGAGGTTGAGGAGATTAACTATGGCTACACCTTC.

The DNA for the CDR3 is TGTGCCAGCAGCCCAGGGCATGGCTACACCTTC. This encodes CASSPGHGYTF. V usage is TRBV7-9 and J usage is TRBJ1-2; maybe TRBD1 (5 bases). There are 11 residues in the CDR3. V lost 5 bases, J lost 6 bases, and 7 bases lay in between. Germline CDR1 SEHNR, CDR2 FQNEAQ (reference sequence).

The rearrangement joins TRBV11-3 to TRBJ2-7, with D maybe TRBD1 (5 bases). CDR3 size: 14 residues. Trimming left V 4 bases short and J 3 bases short, with 13 bases between. In germline, CDR1 is SGHNT, CDR2 YENEEA. CDR3 amino acids: CASSYPTASYEQYF. The CDR3 DNA sequence: TGTGCCAGCAGCTATCCGACAGCGAGCTACGAGCAGTACTTC. Complete variable domain (other parts from reference TRBV11-3 and TRBJ2-7): EAGVVQSPRYKIIEKKQPVAFWCNPISGHNTLYWYLQNLGQGPELLIRYENEEAVDDSQLPKDRFSAERLKGVDSTLKIQPAELGDSAVYLCASSYPTASYEQYFGPGTRLTVT.

The chain couples TRBV7-9 to TRBJ1-2; D is perhaps TRBD1 (5 bases). V lost 2 bases, J lost 1 base, and 5 bases lay in between. Germline CDR1 reads SEHNR; CDR2 reads FQNEAQ (reference sequence). The CDR3 is made up of 13 amino acids. The CDR3 nucleotides read TGTGCCAGCAGCTTACAGGGTAACTATGGCTACACCTTC. Translation: CASSLQGNYGYTF.

The chain is built from TRBV28 and TRBJ1-6, with TRBD1 matching 8 bases. J lost 8 bases, V lost 5 bases, and 8 bases had no gene match. Germline CDR1 MDHEN, CDR2 SYDVKM. CDR3 length: 15 amino acids. The chain's CDR3 is CASSPDRGPHSPLHF. As DNA, the CDR3 is TGTGCCAGCAGTCCCGACAGGGGCCCCCATTCACCCCTCCACTTT.

In DNA, the CDR3 is TGTGCCTGGACCCTTGGACAGGGGAATTCACCCCTCCACTTT. Encoded protein: CAWTLGQGNSPLHF. J is TRBJ1-6 and V is TRBV30; 9 positions match TRBD1. The CDR3 loop spans 14 amino acids. The germline gives CDR1 GTSNPN, CDR2 SVGIG (reference sequence). The ends lost 4 bases at V and 7 bases at J; junction bases unmatched: 5. Together with reference TRBV30 and TRBJ1-6, the CDR3 gives the full variable domain: SQTIHQWPATLVQPVGSPLSLECTVEGTSNPNLYWYRQAAGRGLQLLFYSVGIGQISSEVPQNLSASRPQDRQFILSSKKLLLSDSGFYLCAWTLGQGNSPLHFGNGTRLTVT.

In this sample, this clone turned up once. This chain connects TRBV19 to TRBJ1-2, with a possible D match to TRBD1 (6 bases). The CDR3 has 12 amino acids. V was trimmed by 3 bases and J by 8 bases, leaving 10 bases between them. Looked up from germline, CDR1 is LNHDA and CDR2 is SQIVND (reference sequence). CDR3 residues: CASSMGALGYTF. The CDR3 coding sequence is TGTGCCAGTAGTATGGGGGCCCTCGGCTACACCTTC.